This is a list of T cell receptor beta chains from one sample in a study of cytomegalovirus exposure and HLA in healthy donors. TCRdb's copy holds only in-frame clones and misses some; the assay was immunoSEQ multiplex PCR. This table has roughly 70,000 clones, roughly 80% appearing once. Material: PBMCs. These receptors originate from a man younger than 40 in good health and CMV-seronegative. The CDR3 runs from the conserved cysteine through the conserved F or W. The D gene is left open where the match is weak. A row's size may be missing; if present it is once, few, many or a size class.

J,D,size,V,DNA,CDR3
TRBJ2-1,TRBD2,-,TRBV27,TGTGCCAGCAGTTTCCTTAGCGGGGGCTCCTACAATGAGCAGTTCTTC,CASSFLSGGSYNEQFF
TRBJ2-2,TRBD1,medium-sized,TRBV15,TGTGCCACTAACAGGGGTCCGAACACCGGGGAGCTGTTTTTT,CATNRGPNTGELFF
TRBJ2-5,TRBD2,-,TRBV4-2,TGTGCCAGCAGCCAAGACCCGACTAGCGGGGGCCGGAGGGAGACCCAGTACTTC,CASSQDPTSGGRRETQYF
TRBJ2-7,TRBD1,-,TRBV4-3,TGCGCCAGCAGCCAAGCCCGGACAGGGGAGGCCTACGAGCAGTACTTC,CASSQARTGEAYEQYF
TRBJ2-3,TRBD2,-,TRBV2,TGTGCCAGCACAGGGACTAGCGGCACAGATACGCAGTATTTT,CASTGTSGTDTQYF
TRBJ2-6,TRBD2,-,TRBV25-1,TGTGCCAGCGGATGGGGGGGATCAGGGGCCAACGTCCTGACTTTC,CASGWGGSGANVLTF
TRBJ2-3,-,-,TRBV6-1,TGTGCCAGCAGTGAAAGTCTTGGAGGGGATACGCAGTATTTT,CASSESLGGDTQYF
TRBJ2-7,TRBD1,-,TRBV7-9,TGTGCCAGCAGCTCCCGTGTTACCGGGACAGGGAATTCCCAGGAGCAGTACTTC,CASSSRVTGTGNSQEQYF
TRBJ2-7,-,-,TRBV4-3,TGCGCCAGCAGCCTCATCTCGGCGGGGTCCTCCTACGAGCAGTACTTC,CASSLISAGSSYEQYF
TRBJ1-6,TRBD1,-,TRBV29-1,TGCAGCGTCGCGACAGGGGTTGGTAATTCACCCCTCCACTTT,CSVATGVGNSPLHF
TRBJ1-2,-,-,TRBV27,TGTGCCAGCAGTACGACAGTTAACTATGGCTACACCTTC,CASSTTVNYGYTF
TRBJ2-3,-,-,TRBV5-1,TGCGCCAGCAGCTTGGCACTAGCCCACACAGATACGCAGTATTTT,CASSLALAHTDTQYF
TRBJ1-5,-,-,TRBV11-2,TGTGCCAGCAGCTTAGCGAAGGGGAGCAATCAGCCCCAGCATTTT,CASSLAKGSNQPQHF
TRBJ1-1,-,-,TRBV4-3,TGCGCCAGCAGCCAAGATGGGACAACCAAGAACACTGAAGCTTTCTTT,CASSQDGTTKNTEAFF
TRBJ2-3,-,-,TRBV4-1,TGCGCCAGCAGCCAAGAGGAGGTAGCACAGGGATACACAGATACGCAGTATTTT,CASSQEEVAQGYTDTQYF
TRBJ1-2,TRBD1,-,TRBV7-9,TGTGCCAGCAGCTTAGGGCAGGGGGTCCACTATGGCTACACCTTC,CASSLGQGVHYGYTF
TRBJ1-4,TRBD1,-,TRBV11-2,TGTGCCAGCAGCCTGGGACAGGGTAGCGAAAAACTGTTTTTT,CASSLGQGSEKLFF
TRBJ1-5,TRBD1,-,TRBV30,TGTGCCTGGAGTCGACCGGGACAGGGTAGTGGTCAGCCCCAGCATTTT,CAWSRPGQGSGQPQHF
TRBJ2-4,-,-,TRBV4-1,TGCGCCAGCAGCCAACCCCGGGACGGGTTAACAGGGGCCAAAAACATTCAGTACTTC,CASSQPRDGLTGAKNIQYF